These 18 T cell receptor beta chains were all obtained from the same sample, sequenced in a study of post-analysis software for immune sequencing data. Study results and limitations: TRBV5-6, TRBV5-1 and TRBV20-1 were among about 5 TRBV segments more frequent in patients than controls.

Prepared TCR beta cDNA libraries contained unique molecular identifiers. MiXCR was run by TCRdb on the PCR reads, yielding one entry per CDR3 protein. The sample contains under 650,000 distinct CDR3 sequences, roughly 45% of which appear only once. Their target antigens are unknown. Material for sequencing was blood. These receptors all come from a girl aged 10 to 17 with multiple sclerosis.

The J gene is TRBJ1-2, the V gene TRBV20-1, with D unclear. With 0 bases removed from V and 4 bases from J, the gap between germline ends came to 15 bases. CDR3 length: 15 amino acids. In germline, CDR1 is DFQATT, CDR2 SNEGSKA (reference sequence). The CDR3 nucleotides are TGCAGTGCTAGAGATCAGGAAGGGCACCCCTATGGCTACACCTTC. Translated, it gives CSARDQEGHPYGYTF.

The CDR3 coding sequence is TGTGCCAGCAGCTTCCTAGCGGGAGGGCCGGGTTACAATGAGCAGTTCTTC. Its translation is CASSFLAGGPGYNEQFF. V gene TRBV13 combines with J gene TRBJ2-1, with TRBD2 matching over 12 bases. Germline assignment: CDR1 PRHDT and CDR2 FYEKMQ (reference sequence). V shed 3 bases, J shed 4 bases, and the junction held 7 bases outside the gene matches. The CDR3 has 17 residues.

Turning to this clonotype: The junction departs from germline at one end; a sequencing error may be responsible. The genes are TRBV20-1 and TRBJ2-3; possible D gene TRBD2, 5 bases. The CDR3 totals 12 residues. Germline CDR1 is DFQATT and CDR2 is SNEGSKA (reference sequence). The CDR3 region has the DNA TGCAGTACTAGTGATCCGGGAGATACGCAGTATTTT. Translation gives CSTSDPGDTQYF.

The rearrangement uses TRBV5-6 and TRBJ2-5; TRBD2 is a possible D gene (6 bases). CDR1 SGHDT and CDR2 YYEEEE come from the germline V gene. The germline V and J ends were trimmed by 5 bases and 1 base, with 15 bases remaining between them. The CDR3 spans 15 residues. DNA for the CDR3: TGTGCCAGCAGAGCCTGGGGAGGCAGCCAAGAGACCCAGTACTTC. Its translation: CASRAWGGSQETQYF.

V is TRBV6-6 and J is TRBJ1-1; 12 bases fit TRBD1. Germline CDR1 MNHNY, CDR2 SVGAGI (reference sequence). CDR3 length: 13 residues. Trimming took 8 bases from V and 11 from J; bases not matched to a gene: 9. The CDR3 sequence: CASRWDRGLEAFF. The CDR3 DNA follows: TGTGCCAGCCGGTGGGACAGGGGGCTGGAGGCTTTCTTT.

This clonotype was recorded a few times. The rearrangement joins TRBV12-3 or TRBV12-4 to TRBJ2-5; D ambiguous. There are 13 residues in the CDR3. Trimming took 7 bases from V and 7 from J, leaving 16 bases between them. The CDR3 spells CASTTQAPGTQYF. The DNA for the CDR3 is TGTGCCAGCACCACTCAGGCCCCGGGGACCCAGTACTTC.

CDR3 loop: CSAWGGEYGYTF. The CDR3 DNA follows: TGCAGTGCGTGGGGAGGGGAGTATGGCTACACCTTC. The V and J genes are TRBV20-1 and TRBJ1-2; tentatively, D is TRBD1 (5 bases). The CDR3 consists of 12 residues. The germline V and J ends were trimmed by 6 bases and 5 bases, with 13 bases remaining between them. From germline, CDR1 is DFQATT and CDR2 SNEGSKA (reference sequence).

The rearrangement uses TRBV20-1 and TRBJ2-4; 7 nucleotides match TRBD2. The DNA end favors TRBJ2-7, so the J call may be wrong. In germline, CDR1 is DFQATT, CDR2 SNEGSKA (reference sequence). CDR3 length: 14 residues. DNA of the CDR3: TGCAGTGCTCCCCGAGCGGGACCACAGGACGAGCAGTACTTC. This sequence encodes CSAPRAGPQDEQYF.

This clonotype was found a few times. The V gene is TRBV6-5, the J gene TRBJ2-4; D might be TRBD1 or TRBD2, each matching 5 bases. This CDR3 spans 14 amino acids. The ends were cut back, 6 bases at V and 4 bases at J, with 13 bases in the middle. CDR1 and CDR2 from the germline V gene are MNHEY and SVGAGI. The CDR3 coding sequence is TGTGCCAGCAGCCGCCGGGACGAGAAAAACATTCAGTACTTC. This encodes CASSRRDEKNIQYF.

The rearrangement uses TRBV27 and TRBJ1-2; D is ambiguous. Between the trimmed V and J ends, which lost 5 bases and 5 bases, there was a span of 18 bases. The CDR3 has 15 residues. In germline, CDR1 is MNHEY, CDR2 SMNVEV (reference sequence). The CDR3 nucleotides read TGTGCCAGCAGTAAGCGGACTAAGGGCTGGTATGGCTACACCTTC. Amino acids: CASSKRTKGWYGYTF.

The rearrangement joins TRBV13 to TRBJ2-3; 8 nucleotides line up with TRBD1. V shed 0 bases and J 4 bases; nucleotides not matched to a gene: 6. CDR3 size: 16 residues. Germline V gives CDR1 PRHDT, CDR2 FYEKMQ (reference sequence). CDR3 DNA: TGTGCCAGCAGCTTAGGCTACGGACAGGGCTCAGATACGCAGTATTTT. It codes for CASSLGYGQGSDTQYF.

This CDR3 is CASSVRGSGRSEIQYF. The CDR3 nucleotides read TGTGCCAGCAGCGTCCGAGGTAGCGGGAGGAGTGAAATTCAGTACTTC. The genes are TRBV9 and TRBJ2-4; 10 bases map to TRBD2. Trimming cost V 2 bases and J 10 bases; bases outside gene matches: 12. CDR1 SGDLS and CDR2 YYNGEE come from the germline V gene. This CDR3 has 16 amino acids. Full variable domain (rest looked up from reference TRBV9 and TRBJ2-4): DSGVTQTPKHLITATGQRVTLRCSPRSGDLSVYWYQQSLDQGLQFLIQYYNGEERAKGNILERFSAQQFPDLHSELNLSSLELGDSALYFCASSVRGSGRSEIQYFGAGTRLSVL.

The V and J genes are TRBV29-1 and TRBJ1-2, with a tentative D call TRBD1 (5 bases). With 4 bases removed from V and 1 base from J, the gap between germline ends came to 10 bases. CDR1 is SQVTM and CDR2 is ANQGSEA in the germline V gene. The CDR3 is 13 amino acids. The CDR3 protein is CSVGRGLNYGYTF. Here the CDR3 DNA reads TGCAGCGTTGGCCGGGGCCTTAACTATGGCTACACCTTC.

The chain recombines TRBV7-6 with TRBJ1-2; no reliable D call. Germline V CDR1 and CDR2: SGHVS, FNYEAQ. V was trimmed by 5 bases and J by 2 bases, leaving 12 bases between them. CDR3 size: 14 residues. CDR3 in DNA: TGTGCCAGCAGCCCATTTGGTGAGAACTATGGCTACACCTTC. Amino acids: CASSPFGENYGYTF. Full variable domain (missing parts from reference TRBV7-6 and TRBJ1-2): GAGVSQSPRYKVTKRGQDVALRCDPISGHVSLYWYRQALGQGPEFLTYFNYEAQQDKSGLPNDRFSAERPEGSISTLTIQRTEQRDSAMYRCASSPFGENYGYTFGSGTRLTVV.

The gene calls are TRBV11-2 and TRBJ1-6, with no clear D. The germline gives CDR1 SGHAT, CDR2 FQNNGV. The CDR3 is 11 amino acids. Trimming shortened V by 0 bases and J by 9 bases, and 0 bases separated the two germline ends. The CDR3, as DNA: TGTGCCAGCAGCTTAGATTCACCCCTCCACTTT. Its translation is CASSLDSPLHF.

This chain links TRBV5-1 with TRBJ2-7, with TRBD1 identical over 8 bases. The DNA matches TRBJ2-5 better at its end, which makes the J call doubtful. The CDR3 sequence is 13 residues long. Germline V gene sequence: CDR1 SGHRS, CDR2 YFSETQ. CDR3: CASSTTGEETQYF. CDR3 nucleotides: TGCGCCAGCAGCACGACAGGGGAAGAGACCCAGTACTTC.

V and J are TRBV7-2 and TRBJ1-1; D uncertain. Per germline, CDR1 SGHTA and CDR2 FQGNSA. V shed 5 bases and J shed 1 base, with 11 bases lying between them. The CDR3 totals 14 residues. CDR3 coding DNA: TGTGCCAGCAGCCTGACGACAACGAACACTGAAGCTTTCTTT. Protein: CASSLTTTNTEAFF.

In its sample, this clonotype was seen a few times. V usage is TRBV7-6 and J usage is TRBJ2-3; 12 bases align to TRBD1. The CDR3 has 17 residues. From germline, CDR1 is SGHVS and CDR2 FNYEAQ. Losses at the gene ends were 6 bases for V and 3 bases for J; bases not matched to a gene: 10. The CDR3 sequence is CASSNLPGQGATDTQYF. The DNA for the CDR3 is TGTGCCAGCAGTAACCTCCCGGGACAGGGGGCAACAGATACGCAGTATTTT.